The following is a T cell receptor beta chain sequence with its context. Symptom resolution, clearance, or two negative PCRs marked donors in Cohort 3 as recovered. Assay used: immunoSEQ multiplex PCR; TCRdb lists only in-frame clones, some missing. This table has around 250,000 clones, more than 70% appearing once. This entry comes from a study of blood T cell repertoires in COVID-19. Study in general: COVID-19 samples, acute and convalescent, were from the United States, Italy and Spain. PBMCs, B-cell-depleted T cells, or T cells were the source of the cDNA or gDNA that made up the material.

Material for sequencing was PBMCs or T cells enriched from blood (not recorded which). The sequence was obtained from a woman aged 45-60 years who had recovered from COVID-19.

The CDR3 DNA is TGTGCCAGCAGTTTAACAGGGGTCCCTTACGAGCAGTACTTC. Its protein product is CASSLTGVPYEQYF. The genes are TRBV28 and TRBJ2-7, with TRBD1 matching 7 bases. After removal of 2 bases from V and 4 bases from J, the junction contained 5 bases not matched to a gene. This CDR3 comprises 14 residues. The germline gives CDR1 MDHEN, CDR2 SYDVKM.